The rows below give T cell receptor beta chains drawn from one sample of a study of early stage breast cancer tumors. The method was immunoSEQ multiplex PCR; TCRdb's version includes in-frame clones alone and lacks a portion of them. The sample contains 45,000 to 60,000 clones, 83% of which appear only once. The sequenced sample was blood. Every receptor here comes from a person aged 45 to 59 with breast cancer. Both conserved end residues are part of each CDR3. The order of the fields is J gene, clone size, D gene, V gene, CDR3 protein, CDR3 DNA. D genes are given only for firm matches. Clone size is stated in some rows and not others, as once, few, many or a class when expanded.

J gene: TRBJ2-7; clone size: NA; D gene: TRBD2; V gene: TRBV14; CDR3 protein: CASSPAASGRAPRYEQYF; CDR3 DNA: TGTGCCAGCAGCCCTGCTGCCAGCGGGAGGGCCCCCCGCTACGAGCAGTACTTC
J gene: TRBJ2-1; clone size: NA; D gene: NA; V gene: TRBV29-1; CDR3 protein: CSVTTDGNNEQFF; CDR3 DNA: TGCAGCGTGACGACGGACGGAAACAATGAGCAGTTCTTC
J gene: TRBJ2-3; clone size: NA; D gene: NA; V gene: TRBV29-1; CDR3 protein: CSVEGFPSVLSTDTQYF; CDR3 DNA: TGCAGCGTTGAAGGTTTTCCTTCCGTGCTTAGCACAGATACGCAGTATTTT
J gene: TRBJ2-7; clone size: NA; D gene: TRBD1; V gene: TRBV15; CDR3 protein: CATSRDVIGTVQYF; CDR3 DNA: TGTGCCACCAGCAGAGATGTGATAGGGACAGTTCAGTACTTC
J gene: TRBJ2-1; clone size: NA; D gene: NA; V gene: TRBV5-1; CDR3 protein: CASSLNVRLSSYNEQFF; CDR3 DNA: TGCGCCAGCAGCTTGAACGTGCGACTGAGCTCCTACAATGAGCAGTTCTTC
J gene: TRBJ2-3; clone size: NA; D gene: NA; V gene: TRBV2; CDR3 protein: CASSTTDTQYF; CDR3 DNA: TGTGCCAGCAGTACCACAGATACGCAGTATTTT
J gene: TRBJ2-2; clone size: NA; D gene: TRBD1; V gene: TRBV10-2; CDR3 protein: CASSAGGTGELFF; CDR3 DNA: TGCGCCAGCAGTGCAGGGGGAACCGGGGAGCTGTTTTTT
J gene: TRBJ1-2; clone size: NA; D gene: NA; V gene: TRBV29-1; CDR3 protein: CSVGGTSDGYTF; CDR3 DNA: TGCAGCGTTGGGGGGACATCGGATGGCTACACCTTC
J gene: TRBJ2-1; clone size: NA; D gene: NA; V gene: TRBV6-4; CDR3 protein: CASSADWDGSNEQFF; CDR3 DNA: TGTGCCAGCAGTGCTGACTGGGACGGGAGCAATGAGCAGTTCTTC
J gene: TRBJ2-7; clone size: NA; D gene: NA; V gene: TRBV7-2; CDR3 protein: CASSLDPALYEQYF; CDR3 DNA: TGTGCCAGCAGCTTAGACCCAGCGCTCTACGAGCAGTACTTC
J gene: TRBJ1-1; clone size: NA; D gene: TRBD1; V gene: TRBV5-1; CDR3 protein: CASTTGGPLNTEAFF; CDR3 DNA: TGCGCCAGCACCACAGGGGGTCCCTTGAACACTGAAGCTTTCTTT
J gene: TRBJ2-2; clone size: once; D gene: NA; V gene: TRBV5-1; CDR3 protein: CASSFEGGLGTGELFF; CDR3 DNA: TGCGCCAGCAGCTTTGAGGGGGGCCTGGGGACCGGGGAGCTGTTTTTT
J gene: TRBJ1-2; clone size: NA; D gene: TRBD1; V gene: TRBV9; CDR3 protein: CASSIQGRGDGYTF; CDR3 DNA: TGTGCCAGCAGCATACAGGGGCGGGGAGATGGCTACACCTTC
J gene: TRBJ2-2; clone size: NA; D gene: NA; V gene: TRBV9; CDR3 protein: CASTFNPGTGELFF; CDR3 DNA: TGTGCCAGCACCTTTAACCCGGGTACCGGGGAGCTGTTTTTT
J gene: TRBJ1-2; clone size: NA; D gene: NA; V gene: TRBV5-8; CDR3 protein: CASSLTWEQGGLDGYTF; CDR3 DNA: TGTGCCAGCAGCTTGACCTGGGAACAGGGAGGCCTGGATGGCTACACCTTC
J gene: TRBJ2-5; clone size: NA; D gene: TRBD1; V gene: TRBV5-1; CDR3 protein: CASSLGQGQETQYF; CDR3 DNA: TGCGCCAGCAGCCTCGGACAGGGTCAAGAGACCCAGTACTTC
J gene: TRBJ1-2; clone size: NA; D gene: TRBD1; V gene: TRBV28; CDR3 protein: CASSPGTGAYGYTF; CDR3 DNA: TGTGCCAGCAGTCCCGGGACAGGGGCCTATGGCTACACCTTC
J gene: TRBJ2-7; clone size: NA; D gene: NA; V gene: TRBV7-2; CDR3 protein: CASSSSLVSYEQYF; CDR3 DNA: TGTGCCAGCAGCTCCTCACTCGTTTCTTACGAGCAGTACTTC
J gene: TRBJ2-3; clone size: NA; D gene: TRBD1; V gene: TRBV29-1; CDR3 protein: CSVEVGGVGTDTQYF; CDR3 DNA: TGCAGCGTTGAAGTAGGGGGCGTCGGCACAGATACGCAGTATTTT
J gene: TRBJ1-2; clone size: NA; D gene: NA; V gene: TRBV28; CDR3 protein: CASGENYGYTF; CDR3 DNA: TGTGCCAGCGGGGAGAACTATGGCTACACCTTC
J gene: TRBJ2-5; clone size: NA; D gene: NA; V gene: TRBV6-5; CDR3 protein: CASSIYGQETQYF; CDR3 DNA: TGTGCCAGCAGTATATACGGACAAGAGACCCAGTACTTC
J gene: TRBJ2-7; clone size: NA; D gene: NA; V gene: TRBV5-8; CDR3 protein: CAVAPGPSREQYF; CDR3 DNA: TGTGCCGTCGCACCGGGGCCTTCGCGGGAGCAGTACTTC
J gene: TRBJ2-5; clone size: once; D gene: NA; V gene: TRBV7-2; CDR3 protein: CASSPRIGARQETQYF; CDR3 DNA: TGTGCCAGCAGCCCAAGGATTGGGGCTCGCCAAGAGACCCAGTACTTC
J gene: TRBJ2-5; clone size: NA; D gene: NA; V gene: TRBV7-9; CDR3 protein: CASTNLETQYF; CDR3 DNA: TGTGCCAGCACCAATTTGGAGACCCAGTACTTC
J gene: TRBJ1-2; clone size: NA; D gene: TRBD1; V gene: TRBV2; CDR3 protein: CARGGQGGYGYTF; CDR3 DNA: TGTGCCAGGGGGGGACAGGGAGGCTATGGCTACACCTTC
J gene: TRBJ2-1; clone size: once; D gene: NA; V gene: TRBV9; CDR3 protein: CASRGDGEEQFF; CDR3 DNA: TGTGCCAGCAGGGGCGATGGGGAGGAGCAGTTCTTC
J gene: TRBJ1-1; clone size: NA; D gene: NA; V gene: TRBV7-6; CDR3 protein: CASSLTGDTEAFF; CDR3 DNA: TGTGCCAGCAGCTTAACCGGGGACACTGAAGCTTTCTTT
J gene: TRBJ1-4; clone size: NA; D gene: TRBD1; V gene: TRBV7-2; CDR3 protein: CASSPNPTGGAEKLFF; CDR3 DNA: TGTGCCAGCAGCCCAAACCCGACAGGGGGTGCGGAAAAACTGTTTTTT
J gene: TRBJ2-7; clone size: NA; D gene: TRBD2; V gene: TRBV7-2; CDR3 protein: CASSLTGRLAGYWSYEQYF; CDR3 DNA: TGTGCCAGCAGCCTAACGGGTCGACTAGCGGGTTACTGGAGCTACGAGCAGTACTTC
J gene: TRBJ2-3; clone size: NA; D gene: TRBD2; V gene: TRBV4-2; CDR3 protein: CASSQEEAGGTDTQYF; CDR3 DNA: TGTGCCAGCAGCCAAGAAGAAGCGGGAGGGACAGATACGCAGTATTTT
J gene: TRBJ2-2; clone size: NA; D gene: NA; V gene: TRBV5-1; CDR3 protein: CASSIFAWPVGELFF; CDR3 DNA: TGCGCCAGCAGTATCTTCGCCTGGCCTGTCGGGGAGCTGTTTTTT
J gene: TRBJ2-1; clone size: NA; D gene: NA; V gene: TRBV10-3; CDR3 protein: CAISERNEQFF; CDR3 DNA: TGTGCCATCAGTGAGAGGAATGAGCAGTTCTTC
J gene: TRBJ1-1; clone size: NA; D gene: NA; V gene: TRBV18; CDR3 protein: CASSPIQGASLNTEAFF; CDR3 DNA: TGTGCCAGCTCACCAATACAGGGAGCGTCTTTGAACACTGAAGCTTTCTTT
J gene: TRBJ2-7; clone size: NA; D gene: NA; V gene: TRBV1; CDR3 protein: CTSSPTRAQTYEQYF; CDR3 DNA: TGCACCAGCAGCCCGACGAGGGCCCAAACCTACGAGCAGTACTTC
J gene: TRBJ1-4; clone size: NA; D gene: NA; V gene: TRBV5-4; CDR3 protein: CASSLGGEVREKLFF; CDR3 DNA: TGTGCCAGCAGCTTAGGGGGTGAGGTTAGGGAAAAACTGTTTTTT
J gene: TRBJ2-3; clone size: NA; D gene: TRBD2; V gene: TRBV19; CDR3 protein: CASSILAGGPVTDTQYF; CDR3 DNA: TGTGCCAGTAGTATACTAGCGGGAGGGCCAGTCACAGATACGCAGTATTTT
J gene: TRBJ1-1; clone size: NA; D gene: NA; V gene: TRBV18; CDR3 protein: CASSASGDDTEAFF; CDR3 DNA: TGTGCCAGCTCGGCTTCGGGAGATGACACTGAAGCTTTCTTT
J gene: TRBJ2-7; clone size: once; D gene: NA; V gene: TRBV21-1; CDR3 protein: CASSCEQYF; CDR3 DNA: TGTGCCAGCAGCTGCGAGCAGTACTTC
J gene: TRBJ2-5; clone size: NA; D gene: TRBD2; V gene: TRBV7-9; CDR3 protein: CASRQPGLAAQYF; CDR3 DNA: TGTGCCAGCAGACAGCCGGGACTAGCCGCCCAGTACTTC